What follows are 18 T cell receptor beta chains derived from one specimen sequenced in a study of control samples from healthy donors and cancer patients. The assay was immunoSEQ multiplex PCR, and TCRdb's table has in-frame clones only and misses some. The sample contains 170,000 or so clones, over 85% of which appear only once. The sample comprised blood. The receptors were sampled from a man younger than 30 in good health.

The chain uses TRBV2 and TRBJ1-4; tentative D call: TRBD1 (6 bases). The germline V gene has CDR1 SNHLY and CDR2 FYNNEI. V was pared by 4 bases and J by 6 bases, with 12 bases between. The CDR3 contains 14 residues. The CDR3 spells CASSALKGDEKLFF. The CDR3 nucleotides are TGTGCCAGCAGTGCGCTCAAGGGGGATGAAAAACTGTTTTTT.

This chain joins TRBV18 and TRBJ2-5; no clear D. This CDR3 is built from 12 residues. Germline V CDR1 and CDR2: KGHSH, LQKENI. Between the trimmed V and J ends, which lost 3 bases and 4 bases, there was a span of 6 bases. The CDR3 DNA reads TGTGCCAGCTCACCCCCCGGAGAGACCCAGTACTTC. This sequence encodes CASSPPGETQYF. The variable domain in full, completed from reference TRBV18 and TRBJ2-5, reads NAGVMQNPRHLVRRRGQEARLRCSPMKGHSHVYWYRQLPEEGLKFMVYLQKENIIDESGMPKERFSAEFPKEGPSILRIQQVVRGDSAAYFCASSPPGETQYFGPGTRLLVL.

V usage is TRBV19 and J usage is TRBJ1-3; 7 bases match TRBD1. Looked up from germline, CDR1 is LNHDA and CDR2 is SQIVND (reference sequence). The CDR3 consists of 15 residues. With 5 bases clipped from V and 5 bases from J, the junction kept 9 bases outside the gene matches. CDR3 nucleotides: TGTGCCAGTAGTCCTGGAGACAGGGCAAGAAACACCATATATTTT. Its protein is CASSPGDRARNTIYF.

The DNA of the CDR3 is TGTGCCACCAGGTGGAGGGGAGAGGGCCGAAAAGCCATTCAGTACTTC. This encodes CATRWRGEGRKAIQYF. This chain uses TRBV24-1 with TRBJ2-4; a weak D match, TRBD2 (6 bases). This CDR3 is 16 amino acids long. The V end lost 7 bases, the J end lost 9 bases, and 24 bases lay between the germline ends. Germline V CDR1 and CDR2: KGHDR, SFDVKD.

This chain joins TRBV5-1 and TRBJ2-1, with TRBD1 matching 8 bases. Trimming took 4 bases from V and 3 from J; bases not matched to a gene: 3. This CDR3 spans 14 amino acids. CDR1 is SGHRS and CDR2 is YFSETQ in the germline V gene. The CDR3 protein is CASSPQGVYNEQFF. The CDR3 region has the DNA TGCGCCAGCAGCCCACAGGGGGTCTACAATGAGCAGTTCTTC.

The gene calls are TRBV4-1 and TRBJ2-2; 9 bases agree with TRBD1. The CDR3 covers 15 residues. Trimming cost V 2 bases and J 5 bases; bases outside gene matches: 3. Germline values: CDR1 MGHRA, CDR2 YSYEKL. This CDR3 reads CASSQRTGETGELFF. CDR3 sequence (DNA): TGCGCCAGCAGCCAACGGACAGGGGAAACCGGGGAGCTGTTTTTT.

The chain links TRBV9 to TRBJ2-5; perhaps TRBD1 as D (6 bases). V lost 0 bases and J lost 4, with 13 bases in between. Germline CDR1 is SGDLS and CDR2 is YYNGEE. This CDR3 spans 15 amino acids. Here the CDR3 reads CASSVGNPGAETQYF. The CDR3 coding sequence is TGTGCCAGCAGCGTAGGGAACCCAGGGGCAGAGACCCAGTACTTC.

This clone was observed a few times. The chain employs TRBV7-2 and TRBJ1-2, with unresolved D. The V gene lost 4 bases and the J gene lost 0 bases, with 12 bases spanning the gap. Germline-derived CDR1 and CDR2 are SGHTA and FQGNSA. The CDR3 totals 15 residues. CDR3 region: CASSSMTSPNYGYTF. CDR3 nucleotides: TGTGCCAGCAGCTCTATGACAAGTCCTAACTATGGCTACACCTTC.

The V and J genes are TRBV5-1 and TRBJ1-6; the D gene is possibly TRBD1 (5 bases). Trimming cost V 0 bases and J 3 bases, with 13 bases left between them. The germline V gene encodes CDR1 SGHRS and CDR2 YFSETQ. The CDR3 is 17 residues long. CDR3 DNA: TGCGCCAGCAGCTTGGAGGGGCTTACACTCTATAATTCACCCCTCCACTTT. Its protein is CASSLEGLTLYNSPLHF.

V usage is TRBV6-6 and J usage is TRBJ2-1; TRBD2 is a possible D gene (5 bases). CDR3 length: 13 amino acids. V gave up 5 bases and J gave up 4 bases, with 9 bases separating them. Germline loops: CDR1 MNHNY, CDR2 SVGAGI (reference sequence). The CDR3 loop reads CASSHRGYNEQFF. CDR3 bases: TGTGCCAGCAGTCACCGGGGTTACAATGAGCAGTTCTTC.

This chain links TRBV10-3 with TRBJ1-1; 7 bases map to TRBD1. Germline trimming cut 3 bases from V and 3 bases from J; bases unmatched to any gene: 4. Germline assignment: CDR1 ENHRY and CDR2 SYGVKD. The CDR3 is 14 residues long. CDR3 sequence (DNA): TGTGCCATCAGTGAATTCGGACAGGACACTGAAGCTTTCTTT. Translated, it gives CAISEFGQDTEAFF.

V and J are TRBV12-3 or TRBV12-4 and TRBJ1-1, with 7 bases fitting TRBD1. There are 13 residues in the CDR3. With 6 bases clipped from V and 5 bases from J, the junction kept 6 bases outside the gene matches. The CDR3, as DNA: TGTGCCAGCAGCCGACAGGGATATACTGAAGCTTTCTTT. The encoded protein is CASSRQGYTEAFF.

The chain employs TRBV12-5 and TRBJ2-1; 7 positions match TRBD1. Germline V CDR1 and CDR2: LGHNT, FRNRAP. The junction had 0 bases not matched to a gene; V was cut back by 3 bases and J by 7 bases. The CDR3 consists of 12 residues. The CDR3 protein is CASGFRGNEQFF. The CDR3 coding sequence is TGTGCTAGTGGTTTCAGGGGGAATGAGCAGTTCTTC.

The V and J genes are TRBV5-1 and TRBJ1-4; D remains unclear. The V end lost 2 bases, the J end lost 9 bases, and 14 bases lay between the germline ends. This CDR3 is built from 14 residues. CDR1 is SGHRS and CDR2 is YFSETQ in the germline V gene. CDR3 sequence: CASSFESDRKKLFF. The CDR3 DNA follows: TGCGCCAGCAGCTTTGAGTCAGACCGCAAAAAACTGTTTTTT.

The rearrangement links TRBV7-8 to TRBJ2-7, with 9 bases lining up with TRBD1. The V gene's germline CDR1 is SGHVS and CDR2 FQNEAQ. This CDR3 has 15 amino acids. J was trimmed by 2 bases and V by 5 bases; bases with no gene match: 7. The CDR3, as DNA: TGTGCCAGCAGCCCCCAAGGACAGGGGACCTACGAGCAGTACTTC. It encodes CASSPQGQGTYEQYF.

The DNA of the CDR3 is TGCAGCGTTGAAGATCCAAGGGGGAGGGAAAAACTGTTTTTT. Amino acid sequence: CSVEDPRGREKLFF. This chain links TRBV29-1 with TRBJ1-4; a weak D match, TRBD1 (6 bases). Trimming cost V 0 bases and J 8 bases, with 13 bases left between them. The CDR3 sequence is 14 residues long. Germline-derived CDR1 and CDR2 are SQVTM and ANQGSEA.

This chain connects TRBV2 to TRBJ2-1; TRBD2 matches at 7 bases. Trimming at V came to 7 bases and at J to 5 bases, leaving 5 bases not matched to a gene. The CDR3 runs 13 residues. CDR1 and CDR2 (germline): SNHLY, FYNNEI. CDR3 in amino acids: CASNQAGNNEQFF. CDR3 coding DNA: TGTGCCAGCAATCAAGCGGGGAACAATGAGCAGTTCTTC.

The J gene is TRBJ2-1, the V gene TRBV13; tentative D call: TRBD2 (6 bases). Trimming removed 5 bases from V and 8 bases from J, with 16 bases in between. CDR1 and CDR2 from the germline V gene are PRHDT and FYEKMQ (reference sequence). The CDR3 runs 14 residues. The CDR3 reads CASSPRTWGDEQFF. The CDR3, as DNA: TGTGCCAGCAGCCCCCGGACTTGGGGGGATGAGCAGTTCTTC.